This T cell receptor (beta chain) was captured in a study of OX40 agonist ivuxolimab in advanced cancers. Study details: Those treated in dose escalation had hepatocellular carcinoma, melanoma, renal cell cancer or head and neck cancer.

Produced via immunoSEQ multiplex PCR; TCRdb's table is partial and in-frame only. The sample holds fewer than 65,000 clones, approximately 89% seen once. CDR3 length: 15 residues. V was trimmed by 2 bases and J by 2 bases, leaving 14 bases between them. Germline V lookup: CDR1 SGHKS, CDR2 YYEKEE (reference sequence). This clone has just one count. The chain couples TRBV5-5 to TRBJ2-7; perhaps TRBD1 as D (6 bases). The sequencing here drew on CD4+ or CD8+ T cells sorted from blood, taken in a trial of the OX40 agonist ivuxolimab. The source of this sequence is an adult with an advanced solid tumor such as melanoma, head and neck, liver or kidney cancer. In nucleotides, the CDR3 is TGTGCCAGCAGCTTAGACAGGAATACCGCCTACGAGCAGTACTTC. Protein sequence: CASSLDRNTAYEQYF.